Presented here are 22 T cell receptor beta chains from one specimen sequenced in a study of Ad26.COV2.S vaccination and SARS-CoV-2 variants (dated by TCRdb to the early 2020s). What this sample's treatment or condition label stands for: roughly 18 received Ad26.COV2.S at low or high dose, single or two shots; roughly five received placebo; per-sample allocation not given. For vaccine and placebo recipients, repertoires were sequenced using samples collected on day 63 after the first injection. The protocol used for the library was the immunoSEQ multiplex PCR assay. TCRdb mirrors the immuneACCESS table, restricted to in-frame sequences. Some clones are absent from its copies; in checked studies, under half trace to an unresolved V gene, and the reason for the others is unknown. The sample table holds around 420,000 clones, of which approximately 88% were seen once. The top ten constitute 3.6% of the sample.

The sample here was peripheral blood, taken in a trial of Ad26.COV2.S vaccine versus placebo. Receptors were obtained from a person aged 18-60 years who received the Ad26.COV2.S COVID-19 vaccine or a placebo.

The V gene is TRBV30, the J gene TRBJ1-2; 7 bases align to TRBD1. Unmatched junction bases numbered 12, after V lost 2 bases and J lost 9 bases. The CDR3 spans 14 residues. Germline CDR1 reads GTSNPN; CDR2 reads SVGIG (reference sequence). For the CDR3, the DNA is TGTGCCTGGAGTCGACAGCGACAGGGTAGGAGCTACACCTTC. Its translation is CAWSRQRQGRSYTF.

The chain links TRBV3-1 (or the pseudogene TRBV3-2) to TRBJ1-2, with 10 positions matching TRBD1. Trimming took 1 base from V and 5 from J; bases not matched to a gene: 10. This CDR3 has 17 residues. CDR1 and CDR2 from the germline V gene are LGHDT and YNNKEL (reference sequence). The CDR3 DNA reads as TGTGCCAGCAGCCAAGCCAGACAGGGGGCGCGACTTTATGGCTACACCTTC. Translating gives CASSQARQGARLYGYTF.

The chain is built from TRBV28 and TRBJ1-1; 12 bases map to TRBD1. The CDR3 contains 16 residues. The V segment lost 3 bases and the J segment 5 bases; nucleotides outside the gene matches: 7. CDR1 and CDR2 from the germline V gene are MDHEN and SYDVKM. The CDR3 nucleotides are TGTGCCAGCAGTTTGCGGGACAGGGGGCCGGGAACTGAAGCTTTCTTT. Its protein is CASSLRDRGPGTEAFF.

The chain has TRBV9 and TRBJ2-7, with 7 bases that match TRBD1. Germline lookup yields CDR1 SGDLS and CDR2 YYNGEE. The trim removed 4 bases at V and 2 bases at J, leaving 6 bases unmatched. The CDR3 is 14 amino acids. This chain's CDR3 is CASSRGTATYEQYF. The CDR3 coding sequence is TGTGCCAGCAGCAGAGGGACAGCCACCTACGAGCAGTACTTC.

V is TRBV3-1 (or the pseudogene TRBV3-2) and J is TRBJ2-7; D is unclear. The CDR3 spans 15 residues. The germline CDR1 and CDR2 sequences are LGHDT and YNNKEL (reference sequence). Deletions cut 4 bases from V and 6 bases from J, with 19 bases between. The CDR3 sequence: CASSLGARDSGEQYF. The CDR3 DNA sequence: TGTGCCAGCAGCCTAGGCGCAAGGGATTCGGGCGAGCAGTACTTC.

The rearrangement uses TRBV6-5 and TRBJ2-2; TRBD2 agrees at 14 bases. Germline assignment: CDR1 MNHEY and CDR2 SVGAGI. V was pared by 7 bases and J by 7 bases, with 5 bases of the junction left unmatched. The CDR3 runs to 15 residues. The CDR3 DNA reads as TGTGCCAGCACTGGACTAGCGGGGGGTCACGGGGAGCTGTTTTTT. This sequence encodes CASTGLAGGHGELFF.

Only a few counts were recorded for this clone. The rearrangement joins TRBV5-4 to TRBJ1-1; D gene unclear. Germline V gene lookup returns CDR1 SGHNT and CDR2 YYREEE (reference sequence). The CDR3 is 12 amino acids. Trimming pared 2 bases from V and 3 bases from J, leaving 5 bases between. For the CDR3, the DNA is TGTGCCAGCAGCTTATTATACACTGAAGCTTTCTTT. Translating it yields CASSLLYTEAFF.

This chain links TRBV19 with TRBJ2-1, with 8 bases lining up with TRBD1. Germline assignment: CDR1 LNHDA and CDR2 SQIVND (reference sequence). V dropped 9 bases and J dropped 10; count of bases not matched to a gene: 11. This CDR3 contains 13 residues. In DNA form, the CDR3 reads TGTGCCAGCGCCTGGACAGGGTTTGACGAGCAGTTCTTC. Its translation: CASAWTGFDEQFF.

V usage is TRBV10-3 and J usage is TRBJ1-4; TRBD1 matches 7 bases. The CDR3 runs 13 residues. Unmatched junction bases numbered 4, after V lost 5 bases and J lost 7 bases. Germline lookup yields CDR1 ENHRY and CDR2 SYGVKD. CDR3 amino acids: CAISSRQGEKLFF. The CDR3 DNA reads TGTGCCATCAGTTCACGACAGGGTGAAAAACTGTTTTTT.

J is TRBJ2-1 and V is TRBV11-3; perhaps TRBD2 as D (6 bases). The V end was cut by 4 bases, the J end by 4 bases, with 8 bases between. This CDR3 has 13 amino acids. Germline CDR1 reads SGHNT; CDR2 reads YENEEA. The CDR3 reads CASSSAGYNEQFF. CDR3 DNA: TGTGCCAGCAGCTCTGCGGGGTACAATGAGCAGTTCTTC.

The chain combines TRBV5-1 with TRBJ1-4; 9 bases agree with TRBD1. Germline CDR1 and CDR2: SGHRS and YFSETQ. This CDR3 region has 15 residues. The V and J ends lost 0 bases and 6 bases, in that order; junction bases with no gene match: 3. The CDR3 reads CASSLEGQGYEKLFF. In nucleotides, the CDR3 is TGCGCCAGCAGCTTGGAGGGACAGGGTTATGAAAAACTGTTTTTT.

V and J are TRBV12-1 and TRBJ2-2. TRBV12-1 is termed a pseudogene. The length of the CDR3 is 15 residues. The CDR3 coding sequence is TGTGCCAGCAGTGAAGGGACGGAGAACACCGGGGAGCTGTTTTTT. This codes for CASSEGTENTGELFF.

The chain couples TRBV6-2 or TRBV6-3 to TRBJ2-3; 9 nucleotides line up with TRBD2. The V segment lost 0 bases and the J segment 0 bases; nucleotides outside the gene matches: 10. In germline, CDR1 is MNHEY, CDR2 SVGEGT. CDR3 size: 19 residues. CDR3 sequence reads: CASSYSLAGASPSTDTQYF. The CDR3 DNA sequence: TGTGCCAGCAGTTACTCGTTAGCGGGGGCCAGCCCTAGCACAGATACGCAGTATTTT.

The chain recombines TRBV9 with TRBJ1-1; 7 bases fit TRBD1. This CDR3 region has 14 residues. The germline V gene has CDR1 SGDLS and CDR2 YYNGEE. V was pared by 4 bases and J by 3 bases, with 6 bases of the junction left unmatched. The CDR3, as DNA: TGTGCCAGCAGCTTTAGGGACAGCTACACTGAAGCTTTCTTT. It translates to CASSFRDSYTEAFF.

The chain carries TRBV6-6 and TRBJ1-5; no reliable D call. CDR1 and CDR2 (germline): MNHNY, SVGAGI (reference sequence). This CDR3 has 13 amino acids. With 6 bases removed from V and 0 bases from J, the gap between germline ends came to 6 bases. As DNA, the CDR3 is TGTGCCAGCAGCGATTATAGCAATCAGCCCCAGCATTTT. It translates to CASSDYSNQPQHF.

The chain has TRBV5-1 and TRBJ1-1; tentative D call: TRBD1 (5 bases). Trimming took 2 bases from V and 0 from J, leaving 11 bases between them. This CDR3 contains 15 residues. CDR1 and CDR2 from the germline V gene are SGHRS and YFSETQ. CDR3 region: CASSFSGTMNTEAFF. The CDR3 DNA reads TGCGCCAGCAGCTTCTCCGGGACGATGAACACTGAAGCTTTCTTT.

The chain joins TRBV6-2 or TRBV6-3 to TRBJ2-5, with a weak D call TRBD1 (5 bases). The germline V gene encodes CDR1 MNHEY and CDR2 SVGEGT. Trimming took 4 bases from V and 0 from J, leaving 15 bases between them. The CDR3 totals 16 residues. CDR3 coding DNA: TGTGCCAGCAGTTCCCCCCGGACGGACAACCAAGAGACCCAGTACTTC. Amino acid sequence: CASSSPRTDNQETQYF.

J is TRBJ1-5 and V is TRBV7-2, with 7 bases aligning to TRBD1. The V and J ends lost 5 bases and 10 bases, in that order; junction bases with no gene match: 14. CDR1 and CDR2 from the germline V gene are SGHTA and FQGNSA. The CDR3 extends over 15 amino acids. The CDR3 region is CASSAQGRSAEPQHF. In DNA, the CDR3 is TGTGCCAGCAGCGCACAGGGGAGAAGCGCAGAACCCCAGCATTTT.

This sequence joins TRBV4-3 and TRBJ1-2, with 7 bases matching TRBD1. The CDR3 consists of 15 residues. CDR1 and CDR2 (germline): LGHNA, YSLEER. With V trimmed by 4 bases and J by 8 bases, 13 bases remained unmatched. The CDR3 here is CASSPPGRGRWGYTF. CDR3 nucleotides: TGCGCCAGCAGCCCCCCCGGGAGGGGGCGTTGGGGCTACACCTTC.

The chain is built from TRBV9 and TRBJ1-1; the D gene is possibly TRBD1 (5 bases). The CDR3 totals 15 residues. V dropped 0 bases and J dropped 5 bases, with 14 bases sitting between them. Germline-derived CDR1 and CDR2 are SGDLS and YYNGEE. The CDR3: CASSVGGNGLTEAFF. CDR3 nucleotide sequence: TGTGCCAGCAGCGTAGGGGGGAACGGTTTGACTGAAGCTTTCTTT.

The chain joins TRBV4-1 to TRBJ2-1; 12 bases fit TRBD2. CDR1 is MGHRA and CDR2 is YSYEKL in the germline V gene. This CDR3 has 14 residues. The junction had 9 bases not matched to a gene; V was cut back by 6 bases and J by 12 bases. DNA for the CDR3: TGCGCCAGCAGTGTGGCTAGCGGGGGGGATCCGCAGTTCTTC. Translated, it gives CASSVASGGDPQFF.

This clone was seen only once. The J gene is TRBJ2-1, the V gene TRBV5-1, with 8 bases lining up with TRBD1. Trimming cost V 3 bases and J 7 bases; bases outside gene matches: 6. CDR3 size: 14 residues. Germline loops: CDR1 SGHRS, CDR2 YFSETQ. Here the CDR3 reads CASSSWTGQNEQFF. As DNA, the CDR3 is TGCGCCAGCAGCTCCTGGACAGGGCAGAATGAGCAGTTCTTC.